A selection of T cell receptor beta chains follows, all from one sample in a study of blood T cell repertoires in COVID-19. Here immunoSEQ multiplex PCR was the method, and the copy in TCRdb shows in-frame clones only, minus some. In the table there are approximately 25,000 clones, approximately 68% of which are singletons. Sequencing was performed on peripheral blood. The receptors were sampled from a woman aged 80 or older with acute or convalescent COVID-19. Each CDR3 is given with its conserved first and last residue. Each record gives: D gene, V gene, clone size, J gene, CDR3 protein, CDR3 DNA. A D gene is named only where the DNA matches it firmly. Clone size is not always given. Where it is, it says once, few, many or a class for expanded clones.

>TRBD2|TRBV7-9|NA|TRBJ2-5
CASSRGLAGANLQETQYF
TGTGCCAGCAGCCGGGGACTAGCGGGGGCCAACCTCCAAGAGACCCAGTACTTC
>NA|TRBV7-3|NA|TRBJ2-1
CASSFNSPGYEQFF
TGTGCCAGCAGCTTTAACTCTCCCGGGTATGAGCAGTTCTTC
>NA|TRBV11-2|NA|TRBJ2-7
CASSSSDGAYEQYF
TGTGCCAGCAGCTCAAGCGACGGGGCCTACGAGCAGTACTTC
>TRBD1|TRBV6-5|NA|TRBJ1-5
CASSYSGGGSNQPQHF
TGTGCCAGCAGTTACTCCGGAGGGGGCAGCAATCAGCCCCAGCATTTT
>TRBD1|TRBV14|few|TRBJ1-4
CASSQGQGEEEKLFF
TGTGCCAGCAGCCAAGGACAGGGGGAGGAAGAAAAACTGTTTTTT
>NA|TRBV6-5|NA|TRBJ2-7
CATFPGGPGTGEQYF
TGTGCCACCTTCCCAGGGGGGCCGGGGACTGGCGAGCAGTACTTC
>TRBD2|TRBV2|NA|TRBJ2-7
CASTRREGWDEQYF
TGTGCCAGCACCCGCCGGGAGGGGTGGGACGAGCAGTACTTC
>NA|TRBV7-2|once|TRBJ2-1
CASSLSAATSYNEQFF
TGTGCCAGCAGCCTATCGGCGGCAACCTCATACAATGAGCAGTTCTTC
>NA|TRBV30|NA|TRBJ1-2
CAWAEGQPPGYTF
TGTGCCTGGGCCGAAGGACAGCCACCAGGCTACACCTTC
>TRBD1|TRBV7-2|once|TRBJ1-1
CASSLTGGRNTEAFF
TGTGCCAGCAGCTTGACAGGGGGAAGGAACACTGAAGCTTTCTTT
>TRBD2|TRBV18|once|TRBJ2-1
CASSELAGEINEQFF
TGTGCCAGCTCAGAACTAGCGGGGGAGATCAATGAGCAGTTCTTC
>NA|TRBV5-6|NA|TRBJ2-7
CASSLAGSSYEQYF
TGTGCCAGCAGCTTGGCTGGGAGCTCCTACGAGCAGTACTTC
>NA|TRBV24-1|NA|TRBJ2-5
CATSDSHGAQETQYF
TGTGCCACCAGTGACAGCCACGGAGCTCAAGAGACCCAGTACTTC
>TRBD2|TRBV9|NA|TRBJ2-1
CASSPRVAGWSNEQFF
TGTGCCAGCAGCCCCAGGGTAGCGGGATGGTCCAATGAGCAGTTCTTC
>TRBD1|TRBV19|NA|TRBJ1-2
CASSISTGRDRNFHYGYTF
TGTGCCAGTAGTATTTCGACCGGGAGGGACAGAAATTTTCACTATGGCTACACCTTC
>TRBD2|TRBV4-1|NA|TRBJ2-1
CASSRMWTSGGPGNEQFF
TGCGCCAGCAGCCGAATGTGGACTAGCGGGGGGCCGGGGAATGAGCAGTTCTTC
>TRBD2|TRBV7-9|few|TRBJ2-7
CAGSSEAGRYEQYF
TGTGCCGGCTCCTCTGAAGCGGGACGTTACGAGCAGTACTTC
>NA|TRBV4-1|NA|TRBJ1-4
CASSQALRAEKLFF
TGCGCCAGCAGCCAAGCCCTGCGGGCTGAAAAACTGTTTTTT
>TRBD1|TRBV7-2|NA|TRBJ2-5
CASSLGPDRDQETQYF
TGTGCCAGCAGCTTAGGTCCCGACAGGGACCAAGAGACCCAGTACTTC